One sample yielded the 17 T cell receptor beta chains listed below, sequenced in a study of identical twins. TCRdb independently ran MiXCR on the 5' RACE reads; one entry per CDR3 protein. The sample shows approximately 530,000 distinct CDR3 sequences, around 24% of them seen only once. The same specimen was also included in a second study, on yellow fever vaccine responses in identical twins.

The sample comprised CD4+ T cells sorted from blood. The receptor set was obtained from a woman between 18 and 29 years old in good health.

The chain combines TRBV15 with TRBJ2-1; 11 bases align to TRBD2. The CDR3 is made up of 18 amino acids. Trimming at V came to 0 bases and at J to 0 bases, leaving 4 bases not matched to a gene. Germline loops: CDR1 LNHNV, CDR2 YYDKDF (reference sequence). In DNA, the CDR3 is TGTGCCACCAGCAGAGATTCAACTAGCGGGAGCTCCTACAATGAGCAGTTCTTC. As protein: CATSRDSTSGSSYNEQFF.

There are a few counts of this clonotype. The CDR3: CASSSPQGRSYEQYF. As DNA, the CDR3 is TGTGCCAGCAGTTCCCCGCAGGGTAGGTCCTACGAGCAGTACTTC. The chain is built from TRBV27 and TRBJ2-7; the D gene is possibly TRBD1 (5 bases). The V end was cut by 4 bases, the J end by 1 base, with 14 bases between. Germline assignment: CDR1 MNHEY and CDR2 SMNVEV (reference sequence). The CDR3 length is 15 residues.

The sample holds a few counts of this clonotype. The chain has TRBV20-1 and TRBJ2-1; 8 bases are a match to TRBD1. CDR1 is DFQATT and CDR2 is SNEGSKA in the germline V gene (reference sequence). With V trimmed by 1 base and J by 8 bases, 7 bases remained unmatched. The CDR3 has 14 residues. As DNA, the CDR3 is TGCAGTGCTAGAGCGGGACAGGTCATGGATGAGCAGTTCTTC. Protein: CSARAGQVMDEQFF.

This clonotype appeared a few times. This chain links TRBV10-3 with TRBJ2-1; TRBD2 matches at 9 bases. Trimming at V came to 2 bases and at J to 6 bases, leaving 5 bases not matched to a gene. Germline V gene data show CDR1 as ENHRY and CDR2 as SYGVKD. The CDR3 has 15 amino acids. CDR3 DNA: TGTGCCATCAGTGAGCACGCGGGAGGGGGCAATGAGCAGTTCTTC. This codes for CAISEHAGGGNEQFF.

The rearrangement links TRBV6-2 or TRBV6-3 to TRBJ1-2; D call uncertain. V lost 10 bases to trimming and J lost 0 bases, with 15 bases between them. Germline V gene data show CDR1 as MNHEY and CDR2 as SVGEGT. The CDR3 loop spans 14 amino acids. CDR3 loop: CATSRSSANYGYTF. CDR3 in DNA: TGTGCCACTTCAAGGAGCTCAGCTAACTATGGCTACACCTTC.

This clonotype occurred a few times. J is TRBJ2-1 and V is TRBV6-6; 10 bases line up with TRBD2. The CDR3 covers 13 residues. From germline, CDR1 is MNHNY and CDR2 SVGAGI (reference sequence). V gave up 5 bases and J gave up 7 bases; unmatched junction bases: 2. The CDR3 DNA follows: TGTGCCAGCAGTCAGGGACTAGCGAATGAGCAGTTCTTC. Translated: CASSQGLANEQFF.

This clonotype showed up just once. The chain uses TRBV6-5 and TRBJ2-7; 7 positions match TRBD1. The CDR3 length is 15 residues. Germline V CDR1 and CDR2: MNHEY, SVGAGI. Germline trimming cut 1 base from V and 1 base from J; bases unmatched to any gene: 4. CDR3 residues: CASSYWDSESYEQYF. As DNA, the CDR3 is TGTGCCAGCAGTTACTGGGACAGTGAGTCCTACGAGCAGTACTTC.

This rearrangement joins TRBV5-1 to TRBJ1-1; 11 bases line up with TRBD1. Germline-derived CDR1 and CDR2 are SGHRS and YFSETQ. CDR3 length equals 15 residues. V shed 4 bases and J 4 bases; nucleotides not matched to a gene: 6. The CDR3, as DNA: TGCGCCAGCAGCAAAGGGACAGGGGGGACCACTGAAGCTTTCTTT. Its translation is CASSKGTGGTTEAFF.

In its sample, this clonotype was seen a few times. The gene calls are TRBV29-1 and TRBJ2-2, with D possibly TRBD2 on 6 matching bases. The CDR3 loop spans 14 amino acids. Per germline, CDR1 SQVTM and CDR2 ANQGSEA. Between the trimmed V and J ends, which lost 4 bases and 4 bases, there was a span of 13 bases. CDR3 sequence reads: CSVVTGVPTGELFF. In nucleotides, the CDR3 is TGCAGCGTTGTGACGGGAGTACCCACCGGGGAGCTGTTTTTT.

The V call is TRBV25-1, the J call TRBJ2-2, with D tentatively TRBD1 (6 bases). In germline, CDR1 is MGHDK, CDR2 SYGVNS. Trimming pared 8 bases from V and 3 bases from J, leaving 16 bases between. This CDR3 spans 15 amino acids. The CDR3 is CASRRPGHYTGELFF. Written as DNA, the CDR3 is TGTGCCAGCCGCCGGCCGGGACACTACACCGGGGAGCTGTTTTTT.

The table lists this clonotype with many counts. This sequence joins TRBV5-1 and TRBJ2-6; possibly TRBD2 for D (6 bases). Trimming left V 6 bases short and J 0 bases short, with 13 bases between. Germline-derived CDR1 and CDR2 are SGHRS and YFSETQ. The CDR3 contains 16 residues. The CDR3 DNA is TGCGCCAGCACTGGGGACTCAATCTCTGGGGCCAACGTCCTGACTTTC. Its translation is CASTGDSISGANVLTF.

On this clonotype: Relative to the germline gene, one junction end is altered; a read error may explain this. CDR3 sequence reads: CSVEVRTGSGNTIYF. The CDR3 bases are TGCAGCGTCGAAGTACGGACGGGCTCTGGAAACACCATATATTTT. The chain couples TRBV29-1 to TRBJ1-3; D gene uncertain. The CDR3 has 15 residues. Germline V CDR1 and CDR2: SQVTM, ANQGSEA.

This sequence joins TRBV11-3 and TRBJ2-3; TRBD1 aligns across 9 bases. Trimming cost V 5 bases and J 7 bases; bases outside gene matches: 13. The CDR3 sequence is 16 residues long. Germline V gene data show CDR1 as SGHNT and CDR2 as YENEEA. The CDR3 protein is CASSPGGQGDRNTQYF. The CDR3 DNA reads TGTGCCAGCAGCCCCGGGGGACAGGGCGATAGAAATACGCAGTATTTT.

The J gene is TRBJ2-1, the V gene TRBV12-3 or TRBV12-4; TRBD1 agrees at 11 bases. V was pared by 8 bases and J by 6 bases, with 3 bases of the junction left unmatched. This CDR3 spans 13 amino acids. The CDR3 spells CASAGTGGNEQFF. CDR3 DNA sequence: TGTGCCAGCGCCGGGACAGGGGGCAATGAGCAGTTCTTC.

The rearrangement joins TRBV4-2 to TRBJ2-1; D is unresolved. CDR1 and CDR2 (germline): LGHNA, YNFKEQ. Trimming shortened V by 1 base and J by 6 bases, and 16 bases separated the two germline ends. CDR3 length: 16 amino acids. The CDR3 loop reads CASSQASADPLNEQFF. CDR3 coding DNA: TGTGCCAGCAGCCAAGCAAGCGCCGACCCCCTCAATGAGCAGTTCTTC.

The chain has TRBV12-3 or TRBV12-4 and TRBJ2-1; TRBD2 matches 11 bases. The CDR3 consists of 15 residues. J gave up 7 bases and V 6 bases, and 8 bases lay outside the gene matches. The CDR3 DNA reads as TGTGCCAGCAGCCAGTCTAGCGGGAGGTTAAATGAGCAGTTCTTC. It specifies CASSQSSGRLNEQFF.

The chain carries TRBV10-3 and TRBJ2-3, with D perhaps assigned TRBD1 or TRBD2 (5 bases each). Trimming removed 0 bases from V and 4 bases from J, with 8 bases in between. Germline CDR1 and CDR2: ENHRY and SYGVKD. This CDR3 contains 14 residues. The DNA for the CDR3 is TGTGCCATCAGTGAGTCGCCGGGGCCAGATACGCAGTATTTT. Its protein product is CAISESPGPDTQYF.